A few counts support the clone carrying this TCR beta chain. The record originates from a study of blood T cell repertoires in COVID-19. Study details: PBMCs, B-cell-depleted T cells, or T cells were the source of the cDNA or gDNA that made up the material.

Authors' processing steps: Reference gene primer amplification yielded estimated nucleated cell counts. Repertoires were generated with immunoSEQ multiplex PCR, while TCRdb's copy carries only in-frame clones and drops some. Clone size and V and J calls were adopted from that table, with D and trimming inferred from the DNA. This table has about 250,000 clones, roughly 82% appearing once. The V gene lost 2 bases and the J gene lost 5 bases, with 10 bases spanning the gap. This CDR3 has 14 amino acids. Germline loops: CDR1 SGDLS, CDR2 YYNGEE. This chain links TRBV9 with TRBJ2-2, with D perhaps TRBD1 (5 bases). The sequenced sample consisted of peripheral blood. The clonotype comes from a woman aged 80 or over with active or convalescent COVID-19. The CDR3 loop reads CASSVWGGTGELFF. The CDR3, as DNA: TGTGCCAGCAGCGTCTGGGGCGGAACCGGGGAGCTGTTTTTT.